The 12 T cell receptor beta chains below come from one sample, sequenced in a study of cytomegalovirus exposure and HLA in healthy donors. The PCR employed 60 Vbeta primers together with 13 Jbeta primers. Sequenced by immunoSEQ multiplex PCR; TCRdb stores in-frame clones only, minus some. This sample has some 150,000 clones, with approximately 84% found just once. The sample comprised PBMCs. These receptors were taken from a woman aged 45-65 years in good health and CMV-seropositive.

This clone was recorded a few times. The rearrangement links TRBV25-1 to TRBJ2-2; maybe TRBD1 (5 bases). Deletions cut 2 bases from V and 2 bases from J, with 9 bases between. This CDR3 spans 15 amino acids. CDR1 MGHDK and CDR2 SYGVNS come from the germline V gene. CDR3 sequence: CASSERQGNTGELFF. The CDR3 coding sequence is TGTGCCAGCAGTGAACGGCAGGGTAACACCGGGGAGCTGTTTTTT.

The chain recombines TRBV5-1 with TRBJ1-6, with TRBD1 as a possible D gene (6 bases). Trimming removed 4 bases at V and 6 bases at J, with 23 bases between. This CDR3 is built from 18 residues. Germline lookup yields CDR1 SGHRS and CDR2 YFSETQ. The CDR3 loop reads CASSPGGGVDRGNSPLHF. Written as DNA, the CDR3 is TGCGCCAGCAGCCCGGGAGGGGGTGTGGACAGAGGTAATTCACCCCTCCACTTT. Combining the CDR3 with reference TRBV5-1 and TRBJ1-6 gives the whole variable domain KAGVTQTPRYLIKTRGQQVTLSCSPISGHRSVSWYQQTPGQGLQFLFEYFSETQRNKGNFPGRFSGRQFSNSRSEMNVSTLELGDSALYLCASSPGGGVDRGNSPLHFGNGTRLTVT.

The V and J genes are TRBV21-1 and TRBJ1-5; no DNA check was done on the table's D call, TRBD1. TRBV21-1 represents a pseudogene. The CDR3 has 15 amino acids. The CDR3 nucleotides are TGTGCCACTAGGACAGGGAGGTGGAGCAATCAGCCCCAGCATTTT. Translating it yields CATRTGRWSNQPQHF.

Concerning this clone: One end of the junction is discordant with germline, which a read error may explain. The chain's CDR3 is CSSSLGESRAAGEKLFF. The CDR3 DNA reads TGTTCCAGCAGCTTAGGGGAGTCGAGGGCGGCGGGTGAAAAACTGTTTTTT. The J gene is TRBJ1-4, the V gene TRBV7-9; tentative D call: TRBD1 (5 bases). CDR1 is SEHNR and CDR2 is FQNEAQ in the germline V gene (reference sequence). The CDR3 consists of 17 residues.

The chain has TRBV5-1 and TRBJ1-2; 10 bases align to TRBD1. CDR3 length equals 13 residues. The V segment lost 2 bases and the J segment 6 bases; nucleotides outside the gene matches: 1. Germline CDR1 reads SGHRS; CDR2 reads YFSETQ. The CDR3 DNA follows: TGCGCCAGCAGCTTCGGGACAGGGGATGGCTACACCTTC. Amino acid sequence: CASSFGTGDGYTF.

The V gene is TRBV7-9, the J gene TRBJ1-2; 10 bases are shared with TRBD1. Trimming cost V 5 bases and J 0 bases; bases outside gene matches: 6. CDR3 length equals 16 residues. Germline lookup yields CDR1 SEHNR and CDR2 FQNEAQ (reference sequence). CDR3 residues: CASSPSGTGANYGYTF. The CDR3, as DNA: TGTGCCAGCAGCCCAAGCGGGACAGGGGCTAACTATGGCTACACCTTC.

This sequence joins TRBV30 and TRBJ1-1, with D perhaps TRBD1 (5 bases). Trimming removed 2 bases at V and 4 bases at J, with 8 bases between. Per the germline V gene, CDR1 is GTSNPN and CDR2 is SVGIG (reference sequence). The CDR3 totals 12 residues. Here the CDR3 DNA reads TGTGCCTGGAGTCGGGGGGGCACTGAAGCTTTCTTT. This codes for CAWSRGGTEAFF.

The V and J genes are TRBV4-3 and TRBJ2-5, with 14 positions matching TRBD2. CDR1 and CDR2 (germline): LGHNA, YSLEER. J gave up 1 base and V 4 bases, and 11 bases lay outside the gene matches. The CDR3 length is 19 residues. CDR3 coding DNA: TGCGCCAGCAGCCGAACCGGGACTAGCGGGAGTTGGGGCCAAGAGACCCAGTACTTC. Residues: CASSRTGTSGSWGQETQYF.

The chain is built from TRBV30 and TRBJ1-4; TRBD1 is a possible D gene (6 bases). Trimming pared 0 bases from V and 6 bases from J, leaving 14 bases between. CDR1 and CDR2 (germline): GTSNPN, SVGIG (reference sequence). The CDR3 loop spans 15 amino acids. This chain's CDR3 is CAWSVTGRGHEKLFF. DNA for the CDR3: TGTGCCTGGAGTGTAACTGGCAGGGGACATGAAAAACTGTTTTTT.

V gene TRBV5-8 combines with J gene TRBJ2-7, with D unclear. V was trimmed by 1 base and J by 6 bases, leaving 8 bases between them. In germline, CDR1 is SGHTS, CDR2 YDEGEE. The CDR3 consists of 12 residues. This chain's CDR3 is CASSLRGPEQYF. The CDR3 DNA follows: TGTGCCAGCAGCTTGCGAGGTCCCGAGCAGTACTTC.

CDR3 loop: CASRGTGIGEQFF. CDR3 sequence (DNA): TGTGCCAGCAGGGGGACTGGGATCGGTGAGCAGTTCTTC. The V and J genes are TRBV27 and TRBJ2-1, with D tentatively TRBD2 (6 bases). The CDR3 sequence is 13 residues long. Trimming took off 6 bases at V and 9 bases at J, with 15 bases between the two ends. In germline, CDR1 is MNHEY, CDR2 SMNVEV (reference sequence).

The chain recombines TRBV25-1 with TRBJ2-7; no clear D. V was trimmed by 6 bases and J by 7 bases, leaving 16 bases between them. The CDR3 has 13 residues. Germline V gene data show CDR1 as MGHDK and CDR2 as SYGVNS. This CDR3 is CASSVLTTGEQYF. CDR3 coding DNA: TGTGCCAGCAGCGTACTAACGACTGGAGAGCAGTACTTC.